These 3 T cell receptor beta chains came from one sample sequenced in a study of human thymus T cells. Thymus tissue was removed during corrective cardiac surgery. Here immunoSEQ multiplex PCR was the method, and the copy in TCRdb shows in-frame clones only, minus some. The data hold about 120,000 clones, with approximately 96% observed a single time. The sequenced material came from thymus tissue. These receptors were taken from a boy in the first two years of life with a congenital heart defect but otherwise immunologically healthy.

The chain recombines TRBV5-1 with TRBJ1-2; D is possibly TRBD1 (5 bases). Germline CDR1 reads SGHRS; CDR2 reads YFSETQ. The CDR3 is made up of 14 amino acids. Trimming left V 3 bases short and J 8 bases short, with 17 bases between. The CDR3 DNA reads TGCGCCAGCAGCTCCTCCCCAGGGACGGAAGGCTACACCTTC. Encoded protein: CASSSSPGTEGYTF.

The V gene is TRBV4-1, the J gene TRBJ2-1; 8 positions match TRBD2. Germline CDR1 MGHRA, CDR2 YSYEKL. J gave up 6 bases and V 0 bases, and 7 bases lay outside the gene matches. This CDR3 is built from 16 residues. The CDR3 is CASSQETGGLPNEQFF. The CDR3 nucleotides are TGCGCCAGCAGCCAAGAAACGGGGGGGCTCCCCAATGAGCAGTTCTTC.

The chain couples TRBV12-5 to TRBJ2-3, with 8 bases aligning to TRBD2. The trim removed 3 bases at V and 1 base at J, leaving 3 bases unmatched. Germline CDR1 reads LGHNT; CDR2 reads FRNRAP. The CDR3 covers 15 residues. The CDR3 DNA reads TGTGCTAGTGGTTTTGCGGGGGGCCGCACAGATACGCAGTATTTT. This codes for CASGFAGGRTDTQYF.